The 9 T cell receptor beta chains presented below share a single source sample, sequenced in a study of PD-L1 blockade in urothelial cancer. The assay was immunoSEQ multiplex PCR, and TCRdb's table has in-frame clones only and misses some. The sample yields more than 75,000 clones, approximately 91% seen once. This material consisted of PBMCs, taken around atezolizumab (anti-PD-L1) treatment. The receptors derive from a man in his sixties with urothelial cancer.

The CDR3 bases are TGCGCCAGCAGCCACCTCACAGGGGCCCTCTTCTACGAGCAGTACTTC. Translation: CASSHLTGALFYEQYF. The rearrangement uses TRBV4-1 and TRBJ2-7; 7 positions agree with TRBD1. With V trimmed by 3 bases and J by 3 bases, 11 bases remained unmatched. The CDR3 covers 16 residues. CDR1 and CDR2 (germline): MGHRA, YSYEKL.

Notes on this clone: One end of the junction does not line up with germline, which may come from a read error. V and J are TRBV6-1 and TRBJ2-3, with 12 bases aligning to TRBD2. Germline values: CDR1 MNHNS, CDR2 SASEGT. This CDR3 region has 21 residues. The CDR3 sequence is CASSQAASSGGASQWRDTQYF. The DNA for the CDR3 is TGTGCCAGCAGTCAAGCGGCCTCTAGCGGGGGGGCCTCCCAGTGGAGAGATACGCAGTATTTT.

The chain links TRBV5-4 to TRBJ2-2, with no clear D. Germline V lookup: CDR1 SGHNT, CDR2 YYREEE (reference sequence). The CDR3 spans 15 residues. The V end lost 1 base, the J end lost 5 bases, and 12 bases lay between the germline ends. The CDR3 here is CASSLSGFGTGELFF. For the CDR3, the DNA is TGTGCCAGCAGCTTGTCCGGGTTTGGTACCGGGGAGCTGTTTTTT. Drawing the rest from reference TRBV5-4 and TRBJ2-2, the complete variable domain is ETGVTQSPTHLIKTRGQQVTLRCSSQSGHNTVSWYQQALGQGPQFIFQYYREEENGRGNFPPRFSGLQFPNYSSELNVNALELDDSALYLCASSLSGFGTGELFFGEGSRLTVL.

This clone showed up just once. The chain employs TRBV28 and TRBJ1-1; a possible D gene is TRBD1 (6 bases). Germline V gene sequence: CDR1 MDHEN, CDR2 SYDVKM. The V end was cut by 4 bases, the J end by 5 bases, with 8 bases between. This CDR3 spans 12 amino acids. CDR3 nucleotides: TGTGCCAGCAGTTATGGACAGACTGAAGCTTTCTTT. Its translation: CASSYGQTEAFF.

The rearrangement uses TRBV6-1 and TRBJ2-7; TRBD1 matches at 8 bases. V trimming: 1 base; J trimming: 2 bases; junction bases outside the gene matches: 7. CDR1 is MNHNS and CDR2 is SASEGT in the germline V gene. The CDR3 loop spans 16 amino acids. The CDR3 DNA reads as TGTGCCAGCAGTGAAGGGACAGGGACCCCCCCCTACGAGCAGTACTTC. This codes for CASSEGTGTPPYEQYF.

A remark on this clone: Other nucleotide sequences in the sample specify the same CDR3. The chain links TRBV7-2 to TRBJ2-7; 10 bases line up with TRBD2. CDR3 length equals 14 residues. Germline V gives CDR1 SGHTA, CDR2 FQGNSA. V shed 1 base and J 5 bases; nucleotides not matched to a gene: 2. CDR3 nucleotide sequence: TGTGCCAGCAGCTTAGGGCTAGCGGGGGACGAGCAGTACTTC. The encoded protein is CASSLGLAGDEQYF.

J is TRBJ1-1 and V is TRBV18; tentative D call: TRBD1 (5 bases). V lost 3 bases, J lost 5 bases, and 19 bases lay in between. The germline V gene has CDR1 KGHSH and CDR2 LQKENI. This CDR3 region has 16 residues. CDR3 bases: TGTGCCAGCTCACCTGGGACCGCGCGGGGCGGGACTGAAGCTTTCTTT. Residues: CASSPGTARGGTEAFF. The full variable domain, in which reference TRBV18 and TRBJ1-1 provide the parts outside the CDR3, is NAGVMQNPRHLVRRRGQEARLRCSPMKGHSHVYWYRQLPEEGLKFMVYLQKENIIDESGMPKERFSAEFPKEGPSILRIQQVVRGDSAAYFCASSPGTARGGTEAFFGQGTRLTVV.

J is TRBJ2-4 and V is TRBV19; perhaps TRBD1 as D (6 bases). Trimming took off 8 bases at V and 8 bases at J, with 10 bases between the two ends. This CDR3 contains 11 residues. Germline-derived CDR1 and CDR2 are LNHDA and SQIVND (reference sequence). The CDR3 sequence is CASSNRDIQYF. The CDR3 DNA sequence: TGTGCCAGTTCAAACAGGGACATTCAGTACTTC.

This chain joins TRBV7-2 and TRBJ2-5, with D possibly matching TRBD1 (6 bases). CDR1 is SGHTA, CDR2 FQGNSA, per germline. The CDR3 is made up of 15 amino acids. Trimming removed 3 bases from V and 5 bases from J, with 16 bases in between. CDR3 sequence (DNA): TGTGCCAGCAGCTTCCAGGCAGGGGCAGGGGAGACCCAGTACTTC. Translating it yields CASSFQAGAGETQYF.